These T cell receptor beta chains were read from a single sample in a study of control samples from healthy donors and cancer patients. The table came from immunoSEQ multiplex PCR; TCRdb's copy has only in-frame clones and leaves some out. Found here are 150,000 to 200,000 clones, roughly 88% of them singletons; the top ten hold approximately 1.7%. The specimen was blood. Receptors were obtained from a man between 18 and 29 years old in good health. The CDR3 runs from the conserved cysteine through the conserved F or W. The D gene is left open where the match is weak. Clone size appears in some rows only: once, few, many, or a class for an expanded clone.

TRBV5-4	NA	TRBD1	TRBJ1-1	CASSRDSLTEAFF	TGTGCCAGCAGCCGGGACAGCCTCACTGAAGCTTTCTTT
TRBV19	once	NA	TRBJ2-1	CASSGGVNEQFF	TGTGCCAGTAGTGGTGGAGTCAATGAGCAGTTCTTC
TRBV6-2/TRBV6-3	once	NA	TRBJ2-5	CASSYPDAQETQYF	TGTGCCAGCAGTTACCCGGACGCTCAAGAGACCCAGTACTTC
TRBV7-8	once	TRBD1	TRBJ1-5	CASSPGTGGNQPQHF	TGTGCCAGCAGCCCCGGGACAGGGGGCAATCAGCCCCAGCATTTT
TRBV28	NA	TRBD1	TRBJ1-5	CASRPSDRNLQPQHF	TGTGCCAGCAGGCCGTCGGACAGGAACCTTCAGCCCCAGCATTTT
TRBV20-1	NA	TRBD1	TRBJ2-1	CSASGDRGPIYNEQFF	TGCAGTGCTAGTGGGGACAGGGGGCCGATCTACAATGAGCAGTTCTTC
TRBV6-5	few	NA	TRBJ1-2	CASSPSGTYGYTF	TGTGCCAGCAGTCCGAGTGGGACCTACGGCTACACCTTC
TRBV28	few	NA	TRBJ2-7	CASSLSPGLGALSYEQYF	TGTGCCAGCAGTTTGTCCCCGGGGTTGGGGGCGCTATCCTACGAGCAGTACTTC
TRBV7-3	NA	NA	TRBJ1-1	CASSAHRNTEAFF	TGTGCCAGCAGCGCGCATAGGAACACTGAAGCTTTCTTT
TRBV28	NA	NA	TRBJ2-3	CASSLNGRGIITDTQYF	TGTGCCAGCAGTTTAAACGGTCGGGGGATCATCACAGATACGCAGTATTTT
TRBV7-9	NA	TRBD1	TRBJ2-2	CASSFPDRSSNTGELFF	TGTGCCAGCAGCTTCCCGGACAGGTCCTCGAACACCGGGGAGCTGTTTTTT
TRBV30	few	NA	TRBJ2-7	CAWSMRYEQYF	TGTGCCTGGAGTATGCGGTACGAGCAGTACTTC
TRBV12-3/TRBV12-4	NA	NA	TRBJ1-2	CASSYGEGYGYTF	TGTGCCAGCAGTTACGGGGAGGGCTATGGCTACACCTTC
TRBV30	NA	NA	TRBJ2-7	CAWGQPHEQYF	TGTGCCTGGGGACAGCCCCACGAGCAGTACTTC
TRBV6-1	few	NA	TRBJ1-1	CASSEVGGGGTEAFF	TGTGCCAGCAGTGAAGTGGGGGGAGGTGGCACTGAAGCTTTCTTT
TRBV7-3	NA	TRBD1	TRBJ2-1	CASSLISAGGNNEQFF	TGTGCCAGCAGCTTAATTTCGGCAGGGGGAAACAATGAGCAGTTCTTC
TRBV19	NA	TRBD1	TRBJ2-7	CASSTTGAYEQYF	TGTGCCAGTAGTACCACAGGGGCCTACGAGCAGTACTTC
TRBV4-1	NA	NA	TRBJ1-1	CASSQDLYRRAEAFF	TGCGCCAGCAGCCAAGATCTGTACAGGCGGGCTGAAGCTTTCTTT
TRBV6-6	NA	TRBD1	TRBJ2-7	CASSSRDRENEQYF	TGTGCCAGCAGCTCCCGGGACAGGGAGAACGAGCAGTACTTC
TRBV24-1	NA	TRBD1	TRBJ1-4	CATSDWTGGHEKLFF	TGTGCCACCAGTGATTGGACAGGGGGCCATGAAAAACTGTTTTTT
TRBV19	NA	TRBD1	TRBJ1-1	CASRDRVNTEAFF	TGTGCCAGTAGGGACAGGGTGAACACTGAAGCTTTCTTT
TRBV5-6	NA	TRBD1	TRBJ2-3	CASSLGTGTTDTQYF	TGTGCCAGCAGCTTGGGGACAGGGACCACAGATACGCAGTATTTT
TRBV5-1	NA	TRBD1	TRBJ1-1	CASSLGQGHTEAFF	TGCGCCAGCAGCTTGGGACAGGGGCACACTGAAGCTTTCTTT